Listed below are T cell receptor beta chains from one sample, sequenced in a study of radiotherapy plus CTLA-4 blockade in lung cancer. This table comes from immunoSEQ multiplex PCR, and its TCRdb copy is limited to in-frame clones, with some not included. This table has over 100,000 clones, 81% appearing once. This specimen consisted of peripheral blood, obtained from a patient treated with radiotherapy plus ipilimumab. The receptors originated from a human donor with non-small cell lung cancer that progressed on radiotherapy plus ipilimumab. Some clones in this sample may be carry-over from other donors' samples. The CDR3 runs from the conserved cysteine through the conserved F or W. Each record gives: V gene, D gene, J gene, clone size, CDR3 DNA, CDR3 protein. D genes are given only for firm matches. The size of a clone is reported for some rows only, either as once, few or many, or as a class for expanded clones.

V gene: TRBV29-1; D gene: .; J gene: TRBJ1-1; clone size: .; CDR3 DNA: TGCAGCGTTTACTGGTCGGGGGCTGAAGCTTTCTTT; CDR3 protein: CSVYWSGAEAFF
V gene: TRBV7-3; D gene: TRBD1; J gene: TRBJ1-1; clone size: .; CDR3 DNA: TGTGCCAGCAGCTTAACTGGGGACAGGGGAGGTACTGAAGCTTTCTTT; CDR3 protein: CASSLTGDRGGTEAFF
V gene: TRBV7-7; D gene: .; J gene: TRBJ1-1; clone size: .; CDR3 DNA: TGTGCTAGCAGCTTAGATCCGAACACTGAAGCTTTCTTT; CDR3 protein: CASSLDPNTEAFF
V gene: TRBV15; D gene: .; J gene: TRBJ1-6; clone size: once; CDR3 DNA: TGTGCCACCAGCAACGGGCAGCCACCCCTCCACTTT; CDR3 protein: CATSNGQPPLHF
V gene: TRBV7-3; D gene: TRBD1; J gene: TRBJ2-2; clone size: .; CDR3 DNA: TGTGCCAGCAGCCCTCTTTGGACAGGGAACACCGGGGAGCTGTTTTTT; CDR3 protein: CASSPLWTGNTGELFF
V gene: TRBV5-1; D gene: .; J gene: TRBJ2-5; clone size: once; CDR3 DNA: TGCGCCAGCAGCCCTGCGGGCGGCCAAGAGACCCAGTACTTC; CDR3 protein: CASSPAGGQETQYF
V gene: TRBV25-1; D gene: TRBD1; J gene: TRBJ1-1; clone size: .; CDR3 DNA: TGTGCCAGCAATCTTGGGACAGCGTTGAACACTGAAGCTTTCTTT; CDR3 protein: CASNLGTALNTEAFF
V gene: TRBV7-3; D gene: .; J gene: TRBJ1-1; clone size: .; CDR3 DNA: TGTGCCAGCAGCTTAAATGGGGGTACGGGCACTGAAGCTTTCTTT; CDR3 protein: CASSLNGGTGTEAFF
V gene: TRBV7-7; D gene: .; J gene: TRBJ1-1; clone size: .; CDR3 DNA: TGTGCTAGCAGCCCATGGGGGGGCGGAACTGAAGCTTTCTTT; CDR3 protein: CASSPWGGGTEAFF
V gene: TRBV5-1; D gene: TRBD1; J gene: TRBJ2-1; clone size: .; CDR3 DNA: TGCGCCAGCAGCTTGGTTCCAGGGGGTCACAATGAGCAGTTCTTC; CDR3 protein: CASSLVPGGHNEQFF
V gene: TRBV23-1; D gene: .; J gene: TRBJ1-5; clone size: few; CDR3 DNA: TGCGCCAGCAGTCGGTTGTCGGCGAACCAGCATTTT; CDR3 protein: CASSRLSANQHF
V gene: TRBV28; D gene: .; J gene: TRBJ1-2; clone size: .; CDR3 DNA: TGCGGAACAGGAACCATTAACTATGGCTACACCTTC; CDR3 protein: CGTGTINYGYTF
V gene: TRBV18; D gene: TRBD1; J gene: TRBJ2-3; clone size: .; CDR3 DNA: TGTGCCAGCTCACCTAGGACAGGGGGCGAGACAGATACGCAGTATTTT; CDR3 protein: CASSPRTGGETDTQYF
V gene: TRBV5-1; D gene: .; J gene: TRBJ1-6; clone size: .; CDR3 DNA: TGCGCCAGCAGCTTGGTACAGAACAATTCACCCCTCCACTTT; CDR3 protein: CASSLVQNNSPLHF
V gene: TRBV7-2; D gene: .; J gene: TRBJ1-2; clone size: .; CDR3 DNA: TGTGCCAGCAGCTTAGTGGGGGTGGGTGGCTACACCTTC; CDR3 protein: CASSLVGVGGYTF
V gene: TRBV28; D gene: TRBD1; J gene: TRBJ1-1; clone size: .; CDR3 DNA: TGTGCCAGCAAGGGGGCCGGGACGGCGAACACTGAAGCTTTCTTT; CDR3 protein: CASKGAGTANTEAFF
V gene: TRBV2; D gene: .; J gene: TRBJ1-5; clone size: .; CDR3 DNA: TGTGCCAGCAGTGGCCGGGGAGCTGGCAGCAATCAGCCCCAGCATTTT; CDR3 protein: CASSGRGAGSNQPQHF
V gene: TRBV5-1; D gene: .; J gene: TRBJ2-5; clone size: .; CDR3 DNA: TGCGCCAGCAGCCCCATGTTTGAGACCCAGTACTTC; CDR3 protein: CASSPMFETQYF
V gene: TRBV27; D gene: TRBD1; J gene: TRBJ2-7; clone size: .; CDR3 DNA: TGTGCCAGCAGTTCGAAGACAGGGGGCTGGGAGCAGTACTTC; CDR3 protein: CASSSKTGGWEQYF
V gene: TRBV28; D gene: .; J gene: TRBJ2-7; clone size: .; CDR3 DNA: TGTGCCAGCAGTTTATCCGGACTTCCCTACGAGCAGTACTTC; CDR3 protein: CASSLSGLPYEQYF
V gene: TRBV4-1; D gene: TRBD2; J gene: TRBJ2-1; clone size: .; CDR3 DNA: TGCGCCAGCAGCCAAGAAATCGCGGCGAGACTAGCGGGGGAACGTGAGCAGTTCTTC; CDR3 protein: CASSQEIAARLAGEREQFF
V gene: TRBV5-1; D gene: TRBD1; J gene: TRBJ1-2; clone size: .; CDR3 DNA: TGCGCCAGCAGCTTGGGACAGGGGGCGCGAGGCTACACCTTC; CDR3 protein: CASSLGQGARGYTF
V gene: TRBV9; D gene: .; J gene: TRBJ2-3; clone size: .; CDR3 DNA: TGTGCCAGCAGCGTAGCTAGCATTTACACAGATACGCAGTATTTT; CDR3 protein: CASSVASIYTDTQYF
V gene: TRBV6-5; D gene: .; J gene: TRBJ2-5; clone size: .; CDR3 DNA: TGTGCCAGCAGTTACCTCCTGGGCTTTCCCGCGCCCCAGTACTTC; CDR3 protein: CASSYLLGFPAPQYF
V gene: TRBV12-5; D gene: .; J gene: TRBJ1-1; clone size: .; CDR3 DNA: TGTGCTAGTGGTCAGGCGGACAGACCGAACACTGAAGCTTTCTTT; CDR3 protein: CASGQADRPNTEAFF
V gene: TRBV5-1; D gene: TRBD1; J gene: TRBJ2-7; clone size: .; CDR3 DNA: TGCGCCAGCAGCTGGGGGACAGGACCCTACGAGCAGTACTTC; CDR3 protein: CASSWGTGPYEQYF
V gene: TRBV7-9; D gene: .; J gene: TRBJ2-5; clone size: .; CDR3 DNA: TGTGCCAGCAGCTCCAACCGGGAGACCCAGTACTTC; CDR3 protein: CASSSNRETQYF
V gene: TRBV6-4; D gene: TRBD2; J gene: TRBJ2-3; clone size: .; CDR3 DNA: TGTGCCAGCAGTGAGCTAGCGGGGGCTGGTTCCACAGATACGCAGTATTTT; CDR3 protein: CASSELAGAGSTDTQYF
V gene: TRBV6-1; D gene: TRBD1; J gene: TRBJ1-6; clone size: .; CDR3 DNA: TGTGCCAGCAGCGCGTGGACAGGGTCGAATTCACCCCTCCACTTT; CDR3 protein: CASSAWTGSNSPLHF
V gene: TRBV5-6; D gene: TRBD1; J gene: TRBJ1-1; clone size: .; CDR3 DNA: TGTGCCAGCAGCTTCCTGGACAGGGACAACACTGAAGCTTTCTTT; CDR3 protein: CASSFLDRDNTEAFF
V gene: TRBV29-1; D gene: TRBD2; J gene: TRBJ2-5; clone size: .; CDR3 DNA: TGCAGCGTCCTAGCGGGGGCGGAGGCCCAGTACTTC; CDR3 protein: CSVLAGAEAQYF
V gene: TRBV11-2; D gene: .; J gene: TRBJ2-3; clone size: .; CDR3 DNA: TGTGCCAGCAGCTTAGTTACAGGGACTAGCACAGATACGCAGTATTTT; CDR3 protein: CASSLVTGTSTDTQYF
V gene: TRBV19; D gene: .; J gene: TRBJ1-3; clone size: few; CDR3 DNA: TGTGCCAGTAGTTCCGAGGCTTATGGAAACACCATATATTTT; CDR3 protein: CASSSEAYGNTIYF
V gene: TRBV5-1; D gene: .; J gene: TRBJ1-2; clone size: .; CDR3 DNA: TGCGCCAGCAGCAAGGACAACCTTTTAGGCTACACCTTC; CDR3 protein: CASSKDNLLGYTF
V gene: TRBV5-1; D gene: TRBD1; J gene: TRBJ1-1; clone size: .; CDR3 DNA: TGCGCCAGCAGCTCGACAGGGATCAACACTGAAGCTTTCTTT; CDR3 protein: CASSSTGINTEAFF
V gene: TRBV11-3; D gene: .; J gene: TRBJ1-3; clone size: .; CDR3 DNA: TGTGCCAGCAGCCAAGGCATGAGAGGCACCATATATTTT; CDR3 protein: CASSQGMRGTIYF
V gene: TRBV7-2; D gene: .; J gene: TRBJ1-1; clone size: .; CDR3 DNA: TGTGCCAGCAGCCCTCGTTGGGGCCGGGTCACTGAAGCTTTCTTT; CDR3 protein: CASSPRWGRVTEAFF
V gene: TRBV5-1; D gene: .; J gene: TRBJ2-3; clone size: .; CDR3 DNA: TGCGCCAGCAGCTTCGACTACCGCGCAGATACGCAGTATTTT; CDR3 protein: CASSFDYRADTQYF
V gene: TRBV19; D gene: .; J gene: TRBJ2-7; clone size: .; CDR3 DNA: TGTGCCAGTAGTATAGAAAGGACGGTCCTCAGCGAGCAGTACTTC; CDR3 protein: CASSIERTVLSEQYF
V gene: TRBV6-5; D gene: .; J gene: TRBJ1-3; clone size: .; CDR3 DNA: TGTGCCAGCAGTTCGAGGAGCTCTGGAAACACCATATATTTT; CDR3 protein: CASSSRSSGNTIYF
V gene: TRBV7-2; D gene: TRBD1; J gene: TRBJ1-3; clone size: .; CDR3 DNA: TGTGCCAGCAGCCGACAGGGGAGTCCAACTGGAAACACCATATATTTT; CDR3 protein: CASSRQGSPTGNTIYF
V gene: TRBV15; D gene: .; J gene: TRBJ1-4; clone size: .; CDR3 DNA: TGTGCCACCAAGTTGACAACTAATGAAAAACTGTTTTTT; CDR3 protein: CATKLTTNEKLFF
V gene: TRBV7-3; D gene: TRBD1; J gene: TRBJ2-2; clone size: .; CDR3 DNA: TGTGCCAGCAGCCGGGACAGAAACACCGGGGAGCTGTTTTTT; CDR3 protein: CASSRDRNTGELFF
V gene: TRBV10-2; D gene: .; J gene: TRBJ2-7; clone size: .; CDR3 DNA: TGCGCCAGCAGTGAAACAGGGACGGACTACGAGCAGTACTTC; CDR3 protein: CASSETGTDYEQYF
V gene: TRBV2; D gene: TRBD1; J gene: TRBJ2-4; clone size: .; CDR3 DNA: TGTGCCAGCAGTCCGGGACAGGGGGCTTCAGTAGCCAAAAACATTCAGTACTTC; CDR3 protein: CASSPGQGASVAKNIQYF
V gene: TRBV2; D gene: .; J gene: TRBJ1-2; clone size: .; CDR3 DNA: TGTGCCAGTGCGATTTGGACTGAGGGCTACACCTTC; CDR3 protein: CASAIWTEGYTF
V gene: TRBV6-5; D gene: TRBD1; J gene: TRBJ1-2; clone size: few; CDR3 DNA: TGTGCCAGCAGTTACTCGCCGACAGGGGACTCTGGCTACACCTTC; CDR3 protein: CASSYSPTGDSGYTF
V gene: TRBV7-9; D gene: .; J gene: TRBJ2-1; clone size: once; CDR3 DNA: TGTGCCAGCAGCGCCAGTTCGGGTAGCTCCTACAATGAGCAGTTCTTC; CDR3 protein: CASSASSGSSYNEQFF
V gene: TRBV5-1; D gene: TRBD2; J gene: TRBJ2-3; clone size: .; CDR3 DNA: TGCGCCAGCAGCTCGCCTAGCGGGGGGTTTTCTAGCACAGATACGCAGTATTTT; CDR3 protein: CASSSPSGGFSSTDTQYF
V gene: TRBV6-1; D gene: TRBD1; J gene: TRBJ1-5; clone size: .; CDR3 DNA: TGTGCCAGCACAAGGGGGCCTAGCAATCAGCCCCAGCATTTT; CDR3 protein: CASTRGPSNQPQHF
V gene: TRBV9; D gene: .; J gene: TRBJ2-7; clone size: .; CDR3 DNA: TGTGCCAGCAGCGCCACTTCCGGATCACTGGCCTACGAGCAGTACTTC; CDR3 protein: CASSATSGSLAYEQYF
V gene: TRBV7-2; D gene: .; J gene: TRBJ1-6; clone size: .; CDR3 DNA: TGTGCCAGCAGCTTAAATCCCTATTCACCCCTCCACTTT; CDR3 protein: CASSLNPYSPLHF
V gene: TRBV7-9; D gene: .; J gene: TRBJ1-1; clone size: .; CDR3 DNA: TGTGCCAGCAGCCCCCTCAGCGTGGGGGGAGACACTGAAGCTTTCTTT; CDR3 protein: CASSPLSVGGDTEAFF
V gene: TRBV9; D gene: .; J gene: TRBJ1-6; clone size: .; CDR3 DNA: TGTGCCAGCAGCGTAGGAGGCAGGGGCTCACCCCTCCACTTT; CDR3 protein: CASSVGGRGSPLHF